This TCR beta chain appears in the sequencing data of a study of graft-versus-host responses after intestinal transplantation (dated by TCRdb to the early 2020s). Context from the whole study: Multivisceral, liver-intestinal, or isolated intestinal transplants were received by the recipients. Every recipient was given anti-thymocyte globulin induction, followed by 2 to 4 years of maintenance tacrolimus and steroids. After intestinal transplantation, graft-versus-host and host-versus-graft alloreactive T cell clones were followed in the graft, circulation and bone marrow using bulk TCR-beta CDR3 sequencing. To identify alloreactive clones, pre-transplant mixed lymphocyte reaction products were sequenced and compared with unstimulated pre-transplant donor and recipient T cells. The cohort enrolled 20 to 25 intestinal transplant recipients, one of whom was a retransplant, and a few patients without pretransplant specimens were excluded. A peak of at least 4% donor T cells among recipient peripheral blood mononuclear cells was the definition used for donor T cell macrochimerism. Rather than going through the commercial service, samples from three later patients were sequenced in-house on an Illumina MiSeq and processed with MiXCR.

Looking up the germline V gene yields CDR1 SGDLS and CDR2 YYNGEE. Including the terminal cysteine and phenylalanine, the CDR3 comprises 14 residues. The only DNA kept is the CDR3, 42 bases in frame from the first base. Relative to germline, V is missing 4 bases and J is missing 7 bases, with 10 bases of the junction outside any gene match. Comments on this clone: Its binding antigen is unknown. Base qualities were left out, and no much larger clone turns up one base away.

The method was the immunoSEQ multiplex PCR assay. For most patients, genomic DNA was subjected to high-throughput TCR-beta CDR3 sequencing by Adaptive Biotechnologies. As for the original processing: Adaptive's ImmunoSEQ software was the source of the TCR sequencing data for 15 to 20 patients, while a few other patients were processed with MiXCR and VDJtools. CDR3 nucleotide sequences shared between donor and recipient were removed because the origin of such sequences could not be assigned. Alloreactive clones required at least 2-fold expansion over unstimulated cells and minimum CFSE-low frequency of 0.002% (template counts) or 0.001% (read counts). Clones detected in sequenced pre-transplant spleen, lymph node, or MLR CFSE-low populations of the donor or recipient were defined as mappable. Cumulative frequency of alloreactive clones was calculated as a percentage of all sequences weighted by copy number. The table was pulled from immuneACCESS by TCRdb, which kept in-frame rearrangements only. Such tables lose some clones; where checked, under half of the loss comes from unresolved V genes, and the rest has no known cause. The D gene and trimming were derived from the DNA, and the V and J assignments and clone size from that table. A total of about 54,000 clones appear in this sample, about 90% of them only once. The ten largest clones capture around 5.1% of the sample.

Blood samples were collected up to 4 times in the first month after transplant and then at least monthly when available. Here is what the overall study found, with its caveats: The relatively low number and heterogeneity of intestinal transplant patients limited the conclusions. In the allografts of patients with donor T cell macrochimerism, GvH to HvG T cell clonal ratios were high. GvH clones were found in recipient bone marrow, and some of the GvH clones appeared earlier in ileal mucosa or blood, which is consistent with an intestinal mucosal origin. Early after transplant, peak levels of circulating GvH clones were found to be associated with declines in HvG clones.

The V and J genes are TRBV9 and TRBJ1-2; 7 nucleotides in the junction match TRBD1. Sequencing used PBMCs, obtained 650 to 690 days after intestinal transplant. This TCR was sampled from a human patient who received an intestinal transplant, so some T cells may come from the graft donor. CDR3 reads: CASSTRQGRVGYTF. The sequence in DNA is TGTGCCAGCAGCACCAGACAGGGAAGGGTTGGCTACACCTTC.